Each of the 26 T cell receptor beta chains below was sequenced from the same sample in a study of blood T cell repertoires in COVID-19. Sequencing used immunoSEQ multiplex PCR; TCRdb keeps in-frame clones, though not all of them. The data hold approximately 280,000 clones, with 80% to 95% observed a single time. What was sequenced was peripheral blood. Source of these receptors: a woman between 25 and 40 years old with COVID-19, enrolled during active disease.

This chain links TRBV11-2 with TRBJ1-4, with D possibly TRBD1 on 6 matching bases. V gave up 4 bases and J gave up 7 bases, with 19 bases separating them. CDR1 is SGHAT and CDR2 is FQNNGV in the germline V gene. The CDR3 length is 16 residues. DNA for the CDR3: TGTGCCAGCAGCTCGATACAGGGTATTGTTGCTGAAAAACTGTTTTTT. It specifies CASSSIQGIVAEKLFF.

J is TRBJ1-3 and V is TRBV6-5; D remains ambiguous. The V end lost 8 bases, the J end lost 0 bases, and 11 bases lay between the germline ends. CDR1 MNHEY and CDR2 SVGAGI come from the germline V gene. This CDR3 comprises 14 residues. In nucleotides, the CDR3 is TGTGCCAGCGGTAGAGGGAGCTCTGGAAACACCATATATTTT. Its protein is CASGRGSSGNTIYF.

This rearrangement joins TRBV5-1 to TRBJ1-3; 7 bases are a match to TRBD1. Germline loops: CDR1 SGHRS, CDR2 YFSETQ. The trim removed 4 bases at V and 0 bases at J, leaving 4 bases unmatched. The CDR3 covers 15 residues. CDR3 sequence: CASSITGASGNTIYF. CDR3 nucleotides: TGCGCCAGCAGCATTACAGGGGCCTCTGGAAACACCATATATTTT.

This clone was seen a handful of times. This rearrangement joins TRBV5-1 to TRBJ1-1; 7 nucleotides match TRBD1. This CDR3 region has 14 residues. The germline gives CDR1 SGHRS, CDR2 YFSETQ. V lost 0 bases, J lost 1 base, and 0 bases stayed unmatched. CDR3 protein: CASSLGTGNTEAFF. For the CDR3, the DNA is TGCGCCAGCAGCTTGGGGACAGGGAACACTGAAGCTTTCTTT.

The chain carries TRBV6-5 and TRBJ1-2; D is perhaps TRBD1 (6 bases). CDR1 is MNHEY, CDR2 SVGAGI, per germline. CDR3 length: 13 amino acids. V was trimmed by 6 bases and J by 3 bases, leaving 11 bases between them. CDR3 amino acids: CASRRGADYGYTF. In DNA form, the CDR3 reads TGTGCCAGCAGGCGGGGGGCGGACTATGGCTACACCTTC.

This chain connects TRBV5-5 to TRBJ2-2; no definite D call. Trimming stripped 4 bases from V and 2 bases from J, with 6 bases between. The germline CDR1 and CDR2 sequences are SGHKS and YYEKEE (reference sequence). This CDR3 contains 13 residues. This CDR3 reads CASSPPNTGELFF. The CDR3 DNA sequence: TGTGCCAGCAGCCCCCCTAACACCGGGGAGCTGTTTTTT.

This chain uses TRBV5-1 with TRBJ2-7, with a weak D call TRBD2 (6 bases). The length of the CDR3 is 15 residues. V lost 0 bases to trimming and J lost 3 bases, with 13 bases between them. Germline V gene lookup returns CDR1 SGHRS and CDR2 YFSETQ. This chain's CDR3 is CASSLALGTYYEQYF. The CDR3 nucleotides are TGCGCCAGCAGCTTGGCACTCGGGACTTACTACGAGCAGTACTTC.

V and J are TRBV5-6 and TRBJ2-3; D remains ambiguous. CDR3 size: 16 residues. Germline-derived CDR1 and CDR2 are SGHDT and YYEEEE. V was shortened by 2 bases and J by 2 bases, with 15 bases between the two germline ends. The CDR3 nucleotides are TGTGCCAGCAGCTTTCGTGGCAGATATTACACAGATACGCAGTATTTT. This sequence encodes CASSFRGRYYTDTQYF.

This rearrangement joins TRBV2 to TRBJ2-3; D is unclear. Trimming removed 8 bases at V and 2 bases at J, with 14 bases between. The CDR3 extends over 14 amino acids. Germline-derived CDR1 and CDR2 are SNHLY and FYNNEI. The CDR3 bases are TGTGCCAGCGCCGCCGGCGGCTACACAGATACGCAGTATTTT. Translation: CASAAGGYTDTQYF.

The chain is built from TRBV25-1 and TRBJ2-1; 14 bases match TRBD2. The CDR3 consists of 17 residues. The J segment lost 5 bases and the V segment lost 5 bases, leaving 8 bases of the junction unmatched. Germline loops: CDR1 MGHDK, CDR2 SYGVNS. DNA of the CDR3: TGTGCCAGCAGTTCCCCCCCGGGACTAGCGGGAGACAATGAGCAGTTCTTC. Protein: CASSSPPGLAGDNEQFF.

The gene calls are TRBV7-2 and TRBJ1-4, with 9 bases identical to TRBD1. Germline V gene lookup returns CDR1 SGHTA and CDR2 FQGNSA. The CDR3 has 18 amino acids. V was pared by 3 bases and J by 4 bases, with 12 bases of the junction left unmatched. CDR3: CASSFVQGAGLINEKLFF. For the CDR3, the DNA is TGTGCCAGCAGCTTCGTACAGGGGGCGGGGCTCATTAATGAAAAACTGTTTTTT.

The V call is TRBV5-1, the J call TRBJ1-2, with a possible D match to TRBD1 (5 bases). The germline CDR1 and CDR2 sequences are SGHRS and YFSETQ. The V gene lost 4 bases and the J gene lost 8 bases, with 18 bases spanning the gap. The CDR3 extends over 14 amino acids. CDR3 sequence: CASSPAQGLYGYTF. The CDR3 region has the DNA TGCGCCAGCAGCCCTGCGCAGGGTCTTTACGGCTACACCTTC.

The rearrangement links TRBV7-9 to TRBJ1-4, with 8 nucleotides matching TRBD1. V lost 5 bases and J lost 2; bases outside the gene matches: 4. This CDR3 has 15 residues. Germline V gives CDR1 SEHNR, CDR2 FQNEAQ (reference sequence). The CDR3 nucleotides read TGTGCCAGCAGCCATCAGGGGGCCACTAATGAAAAACTGTTTTTT. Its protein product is CASSHQGATNEKLFF.

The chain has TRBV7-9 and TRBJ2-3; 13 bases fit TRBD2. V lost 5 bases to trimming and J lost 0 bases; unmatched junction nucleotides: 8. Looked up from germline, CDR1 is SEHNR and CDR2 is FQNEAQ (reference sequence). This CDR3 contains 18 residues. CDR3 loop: CASSGGLAGLPSTDTQYF. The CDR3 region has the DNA TGTGCCAGCAGCGGGGGACTAGCGGGACTACCCAGCACAGATACGCAGTATTTT.

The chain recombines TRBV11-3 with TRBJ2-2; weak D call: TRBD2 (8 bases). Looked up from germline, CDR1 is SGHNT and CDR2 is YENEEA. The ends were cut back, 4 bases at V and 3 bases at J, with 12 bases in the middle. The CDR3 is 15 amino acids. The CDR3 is CASSSGGGDTGELFF. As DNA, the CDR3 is TGTGCCAGCAGCTCGGGAGGGGGCGACACCGGGGAGCTGTTTTTT.

CDR3 region: CASSRSGIYNEQFF. CDR3 bases: TGTGCCAGCAGTCGTAGCGGGATTTACAATGAGCAGTTCTTC. The chain recombines TRBV6-5 with TRBJ2-1; 8 bases agree with TRBD2. Germline assignment: CDR1 MNHEY and CDR2 SVGAGI. After removal of 5 bases from V and 4 bases from J, the junction contained 4 bases not matched to a gene. This CDR3 is 14 amino acids long.

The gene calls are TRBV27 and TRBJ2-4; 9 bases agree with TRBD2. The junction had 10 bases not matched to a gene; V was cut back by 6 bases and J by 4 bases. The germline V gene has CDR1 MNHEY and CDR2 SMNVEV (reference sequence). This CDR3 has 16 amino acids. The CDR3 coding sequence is TGTGCCAGCAGCCTTTGGGGTAGCGGGAGAAAAAACATTCAGTACTTC. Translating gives CASSLWGSGRKNIQYF.

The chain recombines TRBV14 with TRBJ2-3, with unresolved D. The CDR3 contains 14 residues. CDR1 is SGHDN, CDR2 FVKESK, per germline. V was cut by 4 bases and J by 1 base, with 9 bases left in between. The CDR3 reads CASSLRQGTDTQYF. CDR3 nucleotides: TGTGCCAGCAGCCTTCGCCAGGGCACAGATACGCAGTATTTT. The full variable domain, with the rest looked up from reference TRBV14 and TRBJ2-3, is EAGVTQFPSHSVIEKGQTVTLRCDPISGHDNLYWYRRVMGKEIKFLLHFVKESKQDESGMPNNRFLAERTGGTYSTLKVQPAELEDSGVYFCASSLRQGTDTQYFGPGTRLTVL.

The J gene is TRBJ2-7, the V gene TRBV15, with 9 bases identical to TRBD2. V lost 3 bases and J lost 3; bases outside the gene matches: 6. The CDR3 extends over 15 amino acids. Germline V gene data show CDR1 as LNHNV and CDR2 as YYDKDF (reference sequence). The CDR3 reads CATSRRLAERYEQYF. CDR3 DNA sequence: TGTGCCACCAGCAGGAGACTAGCGGAGCGCTACGAGCAGTACTTC.

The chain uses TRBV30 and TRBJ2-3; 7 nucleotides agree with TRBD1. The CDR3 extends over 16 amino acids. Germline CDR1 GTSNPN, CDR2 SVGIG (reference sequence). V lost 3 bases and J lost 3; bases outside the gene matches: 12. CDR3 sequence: CAWRPRVYRGTDTQYF. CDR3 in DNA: TGTGCCTGGAGACCCCGGGTCTACAGGGGTACAGATACGCAGTATTTT.

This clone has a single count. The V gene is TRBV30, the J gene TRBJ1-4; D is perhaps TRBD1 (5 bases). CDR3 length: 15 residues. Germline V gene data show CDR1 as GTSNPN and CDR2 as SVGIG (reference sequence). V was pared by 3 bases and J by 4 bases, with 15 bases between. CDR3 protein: CAWSSTGTLNEKLFF. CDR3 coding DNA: TGTGCCTGGAGCTCAACCGGGACTCTTAATGAAAAACTGTTTTTT.

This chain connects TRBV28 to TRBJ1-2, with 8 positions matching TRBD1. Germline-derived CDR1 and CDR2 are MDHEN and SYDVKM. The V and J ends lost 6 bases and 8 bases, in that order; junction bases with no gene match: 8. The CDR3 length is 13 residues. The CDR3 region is CASSLYRGEGYTF. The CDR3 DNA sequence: TGTGCCAGCAGCCTATACAGGGGGGAGGGCTACACCTTC.

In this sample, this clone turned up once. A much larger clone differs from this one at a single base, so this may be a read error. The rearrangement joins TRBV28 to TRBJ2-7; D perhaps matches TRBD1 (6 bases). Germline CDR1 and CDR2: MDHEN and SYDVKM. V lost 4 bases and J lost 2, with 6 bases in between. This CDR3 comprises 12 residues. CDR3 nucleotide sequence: TGTGCCAGCAGTTGGACAGCCTACGAGCAGTACTTC. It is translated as CASSWTAYEQYF.

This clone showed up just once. Here the CDR3 DNA reads TGTGCCACCAGTGATTTTCTCGGTGAAAAACTGTTTTTT. It translates to CATSDFLGEKLFF. The J gene is TRBJ1-4, the V gene TRBV24-1; D gene ambiguous. Trimming left V 1 base short and J 7 bases short, with 6 bases between. Germline assignment: CDR1 KGHDR and CDR2 SFDVKD. The CDR3 is 13 amino acids.

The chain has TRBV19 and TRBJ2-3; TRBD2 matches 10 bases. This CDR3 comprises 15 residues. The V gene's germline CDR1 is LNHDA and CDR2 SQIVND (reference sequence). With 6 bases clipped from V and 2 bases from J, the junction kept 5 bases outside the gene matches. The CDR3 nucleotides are TGTGCCAGTAGGATCCTAGCGGGGGCCACAGATACGCAGTATTTT. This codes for CASRILAGATDTQYF.

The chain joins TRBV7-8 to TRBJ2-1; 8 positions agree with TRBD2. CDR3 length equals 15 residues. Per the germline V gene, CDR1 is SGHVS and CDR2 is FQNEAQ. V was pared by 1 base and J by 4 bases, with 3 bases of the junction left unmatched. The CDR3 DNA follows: TGTGCCAGCAGCTTAGGGGCTAGCGGGTACAATGAGCAGTTCTTC. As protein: CASSLGASGYNEQFF.